The 31 T cell receptor beta chains given below trace back to one sample, sequenced in a study of PD-L1 blockade in urothelial cancer. This table comes from immunoSEQ multiplex PCR, and its TCRdb copy is limited to in-frame clones, with some not included. Among more than 35,000 clones listed, approximately 92% were seen once. The sample was PBMCs, taken around atezolizumab (anti-PD-L1) treatment. These receptors all come from an older man with urothelial cancer.

The V and J genes are TRBV29-1 and TRBJ2-7; no clear D gene. The germline gives CDR1 SQVTM, CDR2 ANQGSEA. The length of the CDR3 is 11 residues. V lost 1 base and J 8 bases, leaving 9 bases between the germline ends. Written as DNA, the CDR3 is TGCAGCGTTGAAGGGCCGAAAAAGCAGTACTTC. Translation gives CSVEGPKKQYF.

The rearrangement joins TRBV11-2 to TRBJ1-2; no reliable D call. V shed 4 bases and J shed 6 bases, with 18 bases lying between them. Germline values: CDR1 SGHAT, CDR2 FQNNGV. This CDR3 has 15 residues. The CDR3 loop is CASSSVGGTRNGYTF. CDR3 DNA: TGTGCCAGCAGCTCCGTTGGAGGTACGCGCAATGGCTACACCTTC.

The rearrangement uses TRBV19 and TRBJ2-3; 9 positions match TRBD1. The CDR3 runs 19 residues. Trimming took 6 bases from V and 3 from J; bases not matched to a gene: 19. CDR1 and CDR2 from the germline V gene are LNHDA and SQIVND (reference sequence). CDR3 loop: CASRADGLQGASWTDTQYF. The CDR3 DNA reads as TGTGCCAGTAGGGCCGATGGGTTACAGGGGGCTTCGTGGACAGATACGCAGTATTTT.

The chain has TRBV5-6 and TRBJ2-5, with a tentative D call TRBD1 (6 bases). V was cut by 0 bases and J by 3 bases, with 6 bases left in between. The length of the CDR3 is 13 residues. CDR1 is SGHDT, CDR2 YYEEEE, per germline. CDR3 in DNA: TGTGCCAGCAGCTTGGGGACAGAAGAGACCCAGTACTTC. Translation gives CASSLGTEETQYF. The full variable domain, with the rest looked up from reference TRBV5-6 and TRBJ2-5, is DAGVTQSPTHLIKTRGQQVTLRCSPKSGHDTVSWYQQALGQGPQFIFQYYEEEERQRGNFPDRFSGHQFPNYSSELNVNALLLGDSALYLCASSLGTEETQYFGPGTRLLVL.

The genes are TRBV11-2 and TRBJ1-1; D gene ambiguous. Per the germline V gene, CDR1 is SGHAT and CDR2 is FQNNGV. Trimming removed 2 bases at V and 1 base at J, with 5 bases between. There are 13 residues in the CDR3. CDR3 in DNA: TGTGCCAGCAGCTTACTAGGGAACACTGAAGCTTTCTTT. It is translated as CASSLLGNTEAFF. The full variable domain, completed using reference TRBV11-2 and TRBJ1-1, is EAGVAQSPRYKIIEKRQSVAFWCNPISGHATLYWYQQILGQGPKLLIQFQNNGVVDDSQLPKDRFSAERLKGVDSTLKIQPAKLEDSAVYLCASSLLGNTEAFFGQGTRLTVV.

The chain employs TRBV18 and TRBJ1-5; D possibly corresponds to TRBD1 (5 bases). The CDR3 has 13 amino acids. The germline V and J ends were trimmed by 3 bases and 6 bases, with 9 bases remaining between them. Per germline, CDR1 KGHSH and CDR2 LQKENI. As DNA, the CDR3 is TGTGCCAGCTCACCGGCGGGGCCTCAGCCCCAGCATTTT. Translated, it gives CASSPAGPQPQHF.

The chain combines TRBV19 with TRBJ2-7; 7 positions agree with TRBD2. CDR3 length: 16 residues. The germline gives CDR1 LNHDA, CDR2 SQIVND (reference sequence). Trimming removed 5 bases from V and 0 bases from J; junction bases left unmatched: 10. CDR3 amino acids: CASSSLSRESSYEQYF. CDR3 sequence (DNA): TGTGCCAGTAGTTCCCTCTCGCGGGAGAGCTCCTACGAGCAGTACTTC.

This clone came up a few times. Different DNA sequences within this sample yield the same CDR3. The chain links TRBV27 to TRBJ1-1; TRBD1 might be the D (5 bases). This CDR3 is 13 amino acids long. Germline V CDR1 and CDR2: MNHEY, SMNVEV (reference sequence). The V end was cut by 3 bases, the J end by 5 bases, with 10 bases between. CDR3 sequence reads: CASSFRGGTEAFF. Here the CDR3 DNA reads TGTGCCAGCAGTTTTAGGGGTGGAACTGAAGCTTTCTTT.

The chain combines TRBV5-4 with TRBJ2-1; 9 bases match TRBD1. Unmatched junction bases numbered 7, after V lost 2 bases and J lost 7 bases. The CDR3 is 15 amino acids. Germline CDR1 and CDR2: SGHNT and YYREEE (reference sequence). The CDR3 sequence is CASSFPGTGRNEQFF. As DNA, the CDR3 is TGTGCCAGCAGCTTCCCCGGGACAGGGAGGAATGAGCAGTTCTTC.

The rearrangement uses TRBV27 and TRBJ1-4; 8 bases match TRBD1. From germline, CDR1 is MNHEY and CDR2 SMNVEV (reference sequence). Germline trimming cut 4 bases from V and 2 bases from J; bases unmatched to any gene: 0. This CDR3 region has 14 residues. For the CDR3, the DNA is TGTGCCAGCAGTTACAGGGGGACTAATGAAAAACTGTTTTTT. Residues: CASSYRGTNEKLFF.

The chain combines TRBV27 with TRBJ1-5; possible D gene TRBD1, 6 bases. The V gene lost 6 bases and the J gene lost 0 bases, with 21 bases spanning the gap. The CDR3 has 18 amino acids. CDR1 and CDR2 from the germline V gene are MNHEY and SMNVEV (reference sequence). The CDR3 spells CASSPRADSRFSNQPQHF. The DNA of the CDR3 is TGTGCCAGCAGCCCCCGGGCGGACAGTAGATTTAGCAATCAGCCCCAGCATTTT.

The chain recombines TRBV7-8 with TRBJ1-2, with a tentative D call TRBD1 (6 bases). This CDR3 contains 14 residues. V was shortened by 1 base and J by 7 bases, with 13 bases between the two germline ends. Germline assignment: CDR1 SGHVS and CDR2 FQNEAQ. The CDR3 spells CASSLGNPRGGYTF. Here the CDR3 DNA reads TGTGCCAGCAGCTTAGGCAACCCCAGGGGTGGCTACACCTTC. Filled out from reference TRBV7-8 and TRBJ1-2, the complete variable domain reads GAGVSQSPRYKVAKRGQDVALRCDPISGHVSLFWYQQALGQGPEFLTYFQNEAQLDKSGLPSDRFFAERPEGSVSTLKIQRTQQEDSAVYLCASSLGNPRGGYTFGSGTRLTVV.

The V call is TRBV7-9, the J call TRBJ2-7, with D unclear. The V gene's germline CDR1 is SEHNR and CDR2 FQNEAQ (reference sequence). The CDR3 loop spans 11 amino acids. Trimming took 3 bases from V and 4 from J, leaving 4 bases between them. In DNA, the CDR3 is TGTGCCAGCAGCTTCAGTTACGAGCAGTACTTC. Translating gives CASSFSYEQYF.

This clone was recorded once. V is TRBV19 and J is TRBJ2-1, with 7 bases matching TRBD1. CDR3 size: 15 residues. Germline values: CDR1 LNHDA, CDR2 SQIVND (reference sequence). V trimming: 1 base; J trimming: 6 bases; junction bases outside the gene matches: 6. CDR3 in amino acids: CASSIGGAGGNEQFF. DNA of the CDR3: TGTGCCAGTAGTATAGGGGGTGCAGGGGGCAATGAGCAGTTCTTC.

V is TRBV7-2 and J is TRBJ2-7; the match to TRBD1 covers 7 bases. V shed 2 bases, J shed 6 bases, and the junction held 7 bases outside the gene matches. CDR3 size: 14 residues. Germline assignment: CDR1 SGHTA and CDR2 FQGNSA. The CDR3 coding sequence is TGTGCCAGCAGCTTAAATAGGGGGCTTGGCGAGCAGTACTTC. Translated, it gives CASSLNRGLGEQYF.

This clone was observed a few times. The chain links TRBV5-1 to TRBJ2-7; D uncertain. CDR1 SGHRS and CDR2 YFSETQ come from the germline V gene. This CDR3 is built from 14 residues. V shed 0 bases and J shed 2 bases, with 9 bases lying between them. The chain's CDR3 is CASSLGPSAYEQYF. The DNA of the CDR3 is TGCGCCAGCAGCTTGGGTCCTTCCGCCTACGAGCAGTACTTC.

The V call is TRBV19, the J call TRBJ2-2; TRBD1 might be the D (6 bases). The germline gives CDR1 LNHDA, CDR2 SQIVND (reference sequence). The CDR3 loop spans 15 amino acids. The germline V and J ends were trimmed by 11 bases and 4 bases, with 20 bases remaining between them. In DNA, the CDR3 is TGTGCCGGAAGGGACACAACCAAGGGCACCGGGGAGCTGTTTTTT. This gives the protein CAGRDTTKGTGELFF. Full variable domain (remainder filled in from reference TRBV19 and TRBJ2-2): DGGITQSPKYLFRKEGQNVTLSCEQNLNHDAMYWYRQDPGQGLRLIYYSQIVNDFQKGDIAEGYSVSREKKESFPLTVTSAQKNPTAFYLCAGRDTTKGTGELFFGEGSRLTVL.

The chain has TRBV7-8 and TRBJ2-7, with D possibly TRBD2 on 6 matching bases. Germline V gives CDR1 SGHVS, CDR2 FQNEAQ. The CDR3 has 16 amino acids. Trimming removed 3 bases from V and 0 bases from J, with 15 bases in between. The chain's CDR3 is CASSFGGRAGSYEQYF. Here the CDR3 DNA reads TGTGCCAGCAGCTTCGGGGGACGGGCGGGCTCCTACGAGCAGTACTTC.

This sequence joins TRBV29-1 and TRBJ2-3; 7 bases are shared with TRBD1. Looked up from germline, CDR1 is SQVTM and CDR2 is ANQGSEA. CDR3 length: 15 residues. After removal of 4 bases from V and 5 bases from J, the junction contained 12 bases not matched to a gene. CDR3 amino acids: CSVVRDSRRGDTQYF. The CDR3, as DNA: TGCAGCGTTGTACGGGACAGCCGCCGGGGAGATACGCAGTATTTT.

The rearrangement links TRBV5-1 to TRBJ2-5, with no clear D. This CDR3 is 13 amino acids long. The V gene lost 0 bases and the J gene lost 3 bases, with 6 bases spanning the gap. CDR1 SGHRS and CDR2 YFSETQ come from the germline V gene. DNA for the CDR3: TGCGCCAGCAGCTTGGATCAGGAAGAGACCCAGTACTTC. Protein sequence: CASSLDQEETQYF.

This chain links TRBV9 with TRBJ1-4; D not certain. The CDR3 covers 16 residues. V lost 4 bases and J 0 bases, leaving 13 bases between the germline ends. Germline V gene data show CDR1 as SGDLS and CDR2 as YYNGEE. CDR3 bases: TGTGCCAGCAGCCCGGGGAGTCAATCAACTAATGAAAAACTGTTTTTT. Its protein is CASSPGSQSTNEKLFF.

The rearrangement joins TRBV7-3 to TRBJ2-5; 10 bases align to TRBD2. The V gene's germline CDR1 is SGHTA and CDR2 FQGTGA. With V trimmed by 3 bases and J by 3 bases, 7 bases remained unmatched. The CDR3 loop spans 16 amino acids. The DNA of the CDR3 is TGTGCCAGCAGCTTCCCGGGACTAGCGCGGGAAGAGACCCAGTACTTC. This gives the protein CASSFPGLAREETQYF.

V is TRBV10-3 and J is TRBJ2-7; D uncertain. The CDR3 length is 11 residues. Germline CDR1 and CDR2: ENHRY and SYGVKD. Trimming pared 3 bases from V and 3 bases from J, leaving 3 bases between. CDR3 sequence: CAISDGYEQYF. In nucleotides, the CDR3 is TGTGCCATCAGTGACGGCTACGAGCAGTACTTC.

The chain links TRBV18 to TRBJ2-3, with D unresolved. There are 13 residues in the CDR3. The V and J ends lost 3 bases and 2 bases respectively, with 6 bases between them. Germline lookup yields CDR1 KGHSH and CDR2 LQKENI. CDR3 amino acids: CASSPQDTDTQYF. In DNA form, the CDR3 reads TGTGCCAGCTCACCTCAGGACACAGATACGCAGTATTTT.

The chain employs TRBV28 and TRBJ2-7; D perhaps matches TRBD2 (5 bases). V was shortened by 3 bases and J by 4 bases, with 10 bases between the two germline ends. CDR3 length: 13 residues. The germline V gene has CDR1 MDHEN and CDR2 SYDVKM. The CDR3 DNA reads TGTGCCAGCAGTTTTATGGGAGAGTACGAGCAGTACTTC. Protein product: CASSFMGEYEQYF.

The chain couples TRBV11-2 to TRBJ2-5; 7 bases agree with TRBD2. The CDR3 consists of 14 residues. V lost 0 bases to trimming and J lost 5 bases; unmatched junction nucleotides: 3. Germline CDR1 reads SGHAT; CDR2 reads FQNNGV. The CDR3 bases are TGTGCCAGCAGCTTAGACTGGGGAGGGGAGACCCAGTACTTC. This codes for CASSLDWGGETQYF.

The CDR3 reads CASSPGQVTNSGNTIYF. The CDR3 nucleotides are TGCGCCAGCAGCCCGGGACAGGTGACTAACTCTGGAAACACCATATATTTT. The gene calls are TRBV5-1 and TRBJ1-3; 8 nucleotides align to TRBD1. Germline V gene sequence: CDR1 SGHRS, CDR2 YFSETQ. The CDR3 loop spans 17 amino acids. The V and J ends lost 4 bases and 0 bases, in that order; junction bases with no gene match: 9. Filled out from reference TRBV5-1 and TRBJ1-3, the complete variable domain reads KAGVTQTPRYLIKTRGQQVTLSCSPISGHRSVSWYQQTPGQGLQFLFEYFSETQRNKGNFPGRFSGRQFSNSRSEMNVSTLELGDSALYLCASSPGQVTNSGNTIYFGEGSWLTVV.

The J gene is TRBJ2-5, the V gene TRBV11-2; D gene unclear. V was shortened by 1 base and J by 5 bases, with 17 bases between the two germline ends. This CDR3 has 16 amino acids. CDR1 is SGHAT and CDR2 is FQNNGV in the germline V gene. CDR3 sequence reads: CASSLVRYPVLETQYF. The CDR3, as DNA: TGTGCCAGCAGCTTAGTGAGGTACCCCGTGTTGGAGACCCAGTACTTC.

V usage is TRBV28 and J usage is TRBJ1-1; D call uncertain. Germline V gives CDR1 MDHEN, CDR2 SYDVKM. Trimming removed 1 base from V and 7 bases from J, with 10 bases in between. This CDR3 has 13 residues. The CDR3 reads CASSLFGDFEAFF. The CDR3 nucleotides read TGTGCCAGCAGTTTATTTGGAGACTTTGAAGCTTTCTTT. Combining the CDR3 with reference TRBV28 and TRBJ1-1 gives the whole variable domain DVKVTQSSRYLVKRTGEKVFLECVQDMDHENMFWYRQDPGLGLRLIYFSYDVKMKEKGDIPEGYSVSREKKERFSLILESASTNQTSMYLCASSLFGDFEAFFGQGTRLTVV.

This clone was seen only once. CDR3 sequence: CASSRAGTSTNEQFF. CDR3 sequence (DNA): TGTGCCAGCAGCCGCGCCGGGACTAGTACGAATGAGCAGTTCTTC. The gene calls are TRBV11-2 and TRBJ2-1, with 8 bases fitting TRBD2. Germline V CDR1 and CDR2: SGHAT, FQNNGV. The J segment lost 7 bases and the V segment lost 5 bases, leaving 10 bases of the junction unmatched. This CDR3 region has 15 residues.

The chain links TRBV5-4 to TRBJ2-3, with D hard to call. The CDR3 length is 13 residues. V was clipped by 0 bases and J by 3 bases, with 5 bases between them. In germline, CDR1 is SGHNT, CDR2 YYREEE (reference sequence). The CDR3 coding sequence is TGTGCCAGCAGCTTGGACTTTACAGATACGCAGTATTTT. It translates to CASSLDFTDTQYF. Full variable domain (remainder filled in from reference TRBV5-4 and TRBJ2-3): ETGVTQSPTHLIKTRGQQVTLRCSSQSGHNTVSWYQQALGQGPQFIFQYYREEENGRGNFPPRFSGLQFPNYSSELNVNALELDDSALYLCASSLDFTDTQYFGPGTRLTVL.